The 15 T cell receptor beta chains in this list originate from one sample, sequenced in a study of metastatic and nonmetastatic thyroid tumors. Thyroid surgery was preceded by no treatment in any patient. TCRdb recomputed clones from the PCR reads via MiXCR. The sample has about 21,000 clones, approximately 20% seen once. Sequenced material: blood. All receptors come from a male donor with papillary thyroid cancer or a benign thyroid nodule (not recorded which). Some clones in this sample may be carry-over from other donors' samples.

This clone has ten or more counts. V usage is TRBV19 and J usage is TRBJ2-7, with unresolved D. V was cut by 4 bases and J by 1 base, with 11 bases left in between. Germline CDR1 and CDR2: LNHDA and SQIVND (reference sequence). The CDR3 has 14 amino acids. The CDR3 sequence: CASSTNGRSYEQYF. The CDR3 coding sequence is TGTGCCAGTAGTACCAACGGGCGTTCCTACGAGCAGTACTTC.

The table lists this clone with many counts. The chain combines TRBV5-8 with TRBJ2-5; D is unresolved. The CDR3 totals 16 residues. Germline-derived CDR1 and CDR2 are SGHTS and YDEGEE. Trimming cost V 0 bases and J 5 bases, with 17 bases left between them. The CDR3 nucleotides read TGTGCCAGCAGCTTGGCCACCGACTTGCAGAGGGAGACCCAGTACTTC. Protein product: CASSLATDLQRETQYF.

Written as DNA, the CDR3 is TGCAGTTGGTTAGTTCAGGGTACGCAGTATTTT. It specifies CSWLVQGTQYF. V gene TRBV20-1 combines with J gene TRBJ2-3; possible D gene TRBD1, 5 bases. V dropped 8 bases and J dropped 8 bases, with 14 bases sitting between them. The CDR3 extends over 11 amino acids. Per germline, CDR1 DFQATT and CDR2 SNEGSKA (reference sequence).

Note on this clone: One base away lies a much larger clone, so this may be a sequencing read error. The sample carries other DNA sequences with the same CDR3. This chain uses TRBV3-1 with TRBJ2-2, with unresolved D. Trimming took off 4 bases at V and 8 bases at J, with 5 bases between the two ends. This CDR3 contains 11 residues. The germline V gene has CDR1 LGHDT and CDR2 YNNKEL (reference sequence). CDR3 in DNA: TGTGCCAGCAGCCTATGGGGGGAGCTGTTTTTT. It translates to CASSLWGELFF.

This clone was detected ten times or more. The chain joins TRBV9 to TRBJ2-3, with TRBD2 as a possible D gene (7 bases). Per the germline V gene, CDR1 is SGDLS and CDR2 is YYNGEE. The CDR3 runs to 17 residues. Trimming removed 4 bases at V and 0 bases at J, with 18 bases between. The CDR3 loop is CASSPNIGGGSTDTQYF. CDR3 DNA: TGTGCCAGCAGCCCCAATATAGGGGGGGGTAGCACAGATACGCAGTATTTT.

This clone has just a few counts. One end of the junction varies from germline; a read error may be responsible. CDR3 loop: CVSSEAPTGANTEAFF. CDR3 nucleotide sequence: TGTGTCAGCAGTGAAGCACCCACAGGTGCGAACACTGAAGCTTTCTTT. The chain joins TRBV6-1 to TRBJ1-1; TRBD1 is a possible D gene (5 bases). Per germline, CDR1 MNHNS and CDR2 SASEGT. There are 16 residues in the CDR3.

This clone came up many times. The chain joins TRBV6-1 to TRBJ1-5; unclear D gene. This CDR3 is built from 13 residues. Trimming removed 2 bases from V and 3 bases from J, with 5 bases in between. Germline V gene data show CDR1 as MNHNS and CDR2 as SASEGT. CDR3 in DNA: TGTGCCAGCAGTGAAAATGCCAATCAGCCCCAGCATTTT. This gives the protein CASSENANQPQHF.

This clone was observed many times. V gene TRBV27 combines with J gene TRBJ1-6; 10 bases are shared with TRBD1. The V segment lost 2 bases and the J segment 10 bases; nucleotides outside the gene matches: 8. CDR3 size: 16 residues. Germline V gene data show CDR1 as MNHEY and CDR2 as SMNVEV (reference sequence). CDR3 nucleotides: TGTGCCAGCAGTTTAATGGGGACAGGGGAGTCATCACCCCTCCACTTT. Protein sequence: CASSLMGTGESSPLHF.

This clone was counted ten times or more. The gene calls are TRBV11-2 and TRBJ1-2; TRBD1 agrees at 7 bases. Germline CDR1 is SGHAT and CDR2 is FQNNGV. CDR3 length: 14 residues. The V segment lost 5 bases and the J segment 6 bases; nucleotides outside the gene matches: 9. The CDR3 region is CASSPRQGKDGYTF. The DNA for the CDR3 is TGTGCCAGCAGCCCAAGACAGGGAAAGGATGGCTACACCTTC.

The chain uses TRBV6-4 and TRBJ2-3, with no clear D. The germline CDR1 and CDR2 sequences are MRHNA and SNTAGT. V was shortened by 6 bases and J by 2 bases, with 3 bases between the two germline ends. This CDR3 is 11 amino acids long. CDR3: CASSATDTQYF. In DNA, the CDR3 is TGTGCCAGCAGCGCCACAGATACGCAGTATTTT.

The chain links TRBV28 to TRBJ2-1; no firm D call. V lost 8 bases, J lost 5 bases, and 19 bases lay in between. CDR3 length: 15 amino acids. Germline assignment: CDR1 MDHEN and CDR2 SYDVKM. The CDR3 region is CASYLRCPSNNEQFF. CDR3 coding DNA: TGTGCCAGCTACCTCAGGTGCCCATCAAACAATGAGCAGTTCTTC.

This clone is medium-sized (0.01 to 0.1%). V usage is TRBV6-1 and J usage is TRBJ1-5; D is unresolved. Trimming stripped 8 bases from V and 0 bases from J, with 20 bases between. Per germline, CDR1 MNHNS and CDR2 SASEGT. The CDR3 length is 17 residues. This CDR3 reads CASSQVDVSYSNQPQHF. In nucleotides, the CDR3 is TGTGCCAGCTCCCAGGTTGATGTTAGCTATAGCAATCAGCCCCAGCATTTT.

This clone was detected a few times. The chain links TRBV28 to TRBJ1-2, with TRBD1 matching over 7 bases. CDR3 size: 15 residues. The trim removed 2 bases at V and 0 bases at J, leaving 3 bases unmatched. Germline CDR1 MDHEN, CDR2 SYDVKM. This CDR3 reads CASSLNRGANYGYTF. The CDR3 DNA reads as TGTGCCAGCAGTTTAAACAGGGGAGCTAACTATGGCTACACCTTC.

This clone appeared many times. The V call is TRBV18, the J call TRBJ1-2; D is undetermined. V was trimmed by 3 bases and J by 2 bases, leaving 10 bases between them. The CDR3 contains 14 residues. Looked up from germline, CDR1 is KGHSH and CDR2 is LQKENI. The CDR3 nucleotides read TGTGCCAGCTCACCCACTACAGAAAACTATGGCTACACCTTC. It specifies CASSPTTENYGYTF.

This clone was seen repeatedly, ten times or more. The chain links TRBV6-4 to TRBJ2-7; maybe TRBD2 (6 bases). The germline V and J ends were trimmed by 6 bases and 1 base, with 16 bases remaining between them. The CDR3 totals 15 residues. Looked up from germline, CDR1 is MRHNA and CDR2 is SNTAGT. CDR3 amino acids: CASRSGRALSYEQYF. CDR3 sequence (DNA): TGTGCCAGCAGGAGCGGGCGCGCCCTGTCCTACGAGCAGTACTTC.